This entry lists 16 T cell receptor beta chains sequenced from one sample in a study of identical twins. TCRdb analysed the 5' RACE reads with MiXCR anew, one entry per CDR3 protein. The sample holds 1.5 million to 2 million distinct CDR3 sequences, around 29% seen once. Sequenced sample: cord blood. These receptors all stem from a newborn girl in good health.

This clonotype has a handful of counts. V gene TRBV11-3 combines with J gene TRBJ2-1; the D gene is possibly TRBD1 (6 bases). Germline CDR1 is SGHNT and CDR2 is YENEEA. V gave up 5 bases and J gave up 4 bases, with 24 bases separating them. CDR3 length: 18 amino acids. CDR3 nucleotides: TGTGCCAGCAGCCTTACCGTGGTACAGGGAGCCGGGTACAATGAGCAGTTCTTC. Protein: CASSLTVVQGAGYNEQFF.

This clonotype has just a few counts. This chain links TRBV27 with TRBJ2-1; 7 nucleotides match TRBD2. V dropped 4 bases and J dropped 8; count of bases not matched to a gene: 5. In germline, CDR1 is MNHEY, CDR2 SMNVEV (reference sequence). The CDR3 loop spans 13 amino acids. Here the CDR3 DNA reads TGTGCCAGCAGTTCCCCTAGCGGACATGAGCAGTTCTTC. It codes for CASSSPSGHEQFF.

Written as DNA, the CDR3 is TGCGCCAGCAGCCATGGTACTTGGGCGCGGGAGAGGGGGACCCAGTACTTC. Its protein is CASSHGTWARERGTQYF. The genes are TRBV4-1 and TRBJ2-5; 7 nucleotides align to TRBD2. The CDR3 is made up of 17 amino acids. Germline V gene data show CDR1 as MGHRA and CDR2 as YSYEKL. V shed 3 bases and J 7 bases; nucleotides not matched to a gene: 17.

This chain joins TRBV3-1 and TRBJ2-3, with 13 bases fitting TRBD2. CDR3 size: 18 residues. The germline V gene has CDR1 LGHDT and CDR2 YNNKEL (reference sequence). Trimming took 0 bases from V and 6 from J; bases not matched to a gene: 9. The CDR3 DNA reads TGTGCCAGCAGCCAAGAACCACTAGCGGGGGGGCCGGTGGATACGCAGTATTTT. Its protein is CASSQEPLAGGPVDTQYF.

This chain uses TRBV18 with TRBJ2-3; TRBD1 matches 12 bases. Trimming cost V 8 bases and J 4 bases; bases outside gene matches: 4. CDR1 is KGHSH and CDR2 is LQKENI in the germline V gene. CDR3 length equals 14 residues. As DNA, the CDR3 is TGTGCCAGCGCCGGGACAGGGGGCGCAGATACGCAGTATTTT. It codes for CASAGTGGADTQYF.

This clonotype was picked up one time. Germline is not matched at one junction end, which may reflect a read error. The chain joins TRBV7-8 to TRBJ2-5; TRBD1 or TRBD2 may be the D gene (5 bases each). Germline V CDR1 and CDR2: SGHVS, FQNEAQ. The length of the CDR3 is 15 residues. CDR3 amino acids: CASRAGRDVWETRYF. CDR3 nucleotides: TGTGCCAGCAGGGCCGGCAGGGACGTTTGGGAGACCCGGTACTTC.

The chain recombines TRBV18 with TRBJ1-2, with D tentatively TRBD1 (5 bases). Per germline, CDR1 KGHSH and CDR2 LQKENI. CDR3 length equals 15 residues. With 3 bases removed from V and 1 base from J, the gap between germline ends came to 12 bases. The CDR3 is CASSPPTAINYGYTF. CDR3 DNA: TGTGCCAGCTCACCCCCGACAGCAATTAACTATGGCTACACCTTC.

The rearrangement uses TRBV7-9 and TRBJ2-2; D is unclear. The V gene lost 8 bases and the J gene lost 4 bases, with 2 bases spanning the gap. Germline lookup yields CDR1 SEHNR and CDR2 FQNEAQ (reference sequence). This CDR3 is 10 amino acids long. The CDR3 here is CASRTGELFF. The CDR3 nucleotides read TGTGCCAGCCGCACCGGGGAGCTGTTTTTT.

The V gene is TRBV3-1, the J gene TRBJ1-2; a possible D gene is TRBD1 (5 bases). Trimming left V 1 base short and J 4 bases short, with 10 bases between. The length of the CDR3 is 14 residues. Germline assignment: CDR1 LGHDT and CDR2 YNNKEL (reference sequence). This CDR3 is CASSQVRDSYGYTF. CDR3 nucleotides: TGTGCCAGCAGCCAAGTCAGGGATTCCTATGGCTACACCTTC.

This clonotype was picked up one time. This chain joins TRBV2 and TRBJ2-1; weak D call: TRBD1 (6 bases). The CDR3 has 16 residues. Germline V gives CDR1 SNHLY, CDR2 FYNNEI. V lost 3 bases and J lost 4, with 16 bases in between. Written as DNA, the CDR3 is TGTGCCAGCAGTGATCTGCAGGGGAAGGGGTACAATGAGCAGTTCTTC. It translates to CASSDLQGKGYNEQFF. Filled out from reference TRBV2 and TRBJ2-1, the complete variable domain reads EPEVTQTPSHQVTQMGQEVILRCVPISNHLYFYWYRQILGQKVEFLVSFYNNEISEKSEIFDDQFSVERPDGSNFTLKIRSTKLEDSAMYFCASSDLQGKGYNEQFFGPGTRLTVL.

The chain is built from TRBV6-5 and TRBJ2-5, with a possible D match to TRBD1 (5 bases). V lost 2 bases and J 5 bases, leaving 9 bases between the germline ends. Germline CDR1 reads MNHEY; CDR2 reads SVGAGI. This CDR3 comprises 13 residues. The DNA for the CDR3 is TGTGCCAGCAGTTACGCAGGGCGGGAGACCCAGTACTTC. Amino acids: CASSYAGRETQYF.

The V gene is TRBV10-3, the J gene TRBJ2-7; D is possibly TRBD2 (6 bases). Trimming took off 2 bases at V and 7 bases at J, with 15 bases between the two ends. CDR1 is ENHRY and CDR2 is SYGVKD in the germline V gene. The CDR3 consists of 14 residues. The CDR3 nucleotides are TGTGCCATCAGTGAGGCGGGGCCGATGGGAGAGCAGTACTTC. It translates to CAISEAGPMGEQYF.

This clonotype has just one count. V usage is TRBV27 and J usage is TRBJ2-1; TRBD1 might be the D (7 bases). The length of the CDR3 is 16 residues. Deletions cut 5 bases from V and 5 bases from J, with 19 bases between. Germline values: CDR1 MNHEY, CDR2 SMNVEV (reference sequence). CDR3 nucleotides: TGTGCCAGCAGTCCAAGGGGCAGGGGGGTTAACAATGAGCAGTTCTTC. This sequence encodes CASSPRGRGVNNEQFF.

This clonotype was observed a single time. This chain joins TRBV6-6 and TRBJ2-5; 8 bases are shared with TRBD1. The DNA end favors TRBJ2-4, so the J call may be wrong. The CDR3 has 15 amino acids. Per the germline V gene, CDR1 is MNHNY and CDR2 is SVGAGI (reference sequence). The CDR3 reads CASSYRGTGKNIQYF. As DNA, the CDR3 is TGTGCCAGCAGTTACCGGGGGACAGGCAAAAACATTCAGTACTTC.

The CDR3 DNA reads TGTGCCAGCAGCCTCCGACGGGGGCGGGTCCAATGGGAGCAGTTCTTC. It translates to CASSLRRGRVQWEQFF. This chain connects TRBV12-3 or TRBV12-4 to TRBJ2-1; possibly TRBD1 or TRBD2 for D (6 bases each). V was pared by 6 bases and J by 10 bases, with 25 bases between. The length of the CDR3 is 16 residues.

This clonotype was recorded a few times. The rearrangement joins TRBV12-3 or TRBV12-4 to TRBJ1-1; a possible D gene is TRBD1 (5 bases). V shed 3 bases and J shed 0 bases, with 14 bases lying between them. The CDR3 runs to 16 residues. CDR3 sequence (DNA): TGTGCCAGCAGTTTTAATAGTGGAGGGGTGAACACTGAAGCTTTCTTT. Protein sequence: CASSFNSGGVNTEAFF.